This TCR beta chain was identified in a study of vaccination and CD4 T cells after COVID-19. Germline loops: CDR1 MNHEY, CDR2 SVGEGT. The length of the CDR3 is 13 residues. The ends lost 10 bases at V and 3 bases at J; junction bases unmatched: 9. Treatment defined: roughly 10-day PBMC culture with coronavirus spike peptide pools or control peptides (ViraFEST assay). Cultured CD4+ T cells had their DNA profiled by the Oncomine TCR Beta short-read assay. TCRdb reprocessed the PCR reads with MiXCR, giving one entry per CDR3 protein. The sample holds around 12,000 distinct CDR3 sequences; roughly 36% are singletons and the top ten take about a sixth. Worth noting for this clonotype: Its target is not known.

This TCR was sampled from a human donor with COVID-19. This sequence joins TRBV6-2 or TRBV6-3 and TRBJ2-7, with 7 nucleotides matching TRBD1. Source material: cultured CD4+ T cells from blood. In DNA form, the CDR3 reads TGTGCCATAAACAGGGGTTTTATCTACGAGCAGTACTTC. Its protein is CAINRGFIYEQYF.